Below are 5 T cell receptor beta chains sequenced from a single sample in a study of T cell repertoires in cytomegalovirus infection. One entry per CDR3 protein results from TCRdb running MiXCR on the reads. Altogether around 300,000 distinct CDR3 sequences are present, more than 8% being singletons, with the ten largest covering roughly 4%. Sequences were obtained from PBMCs. These receptors originate from a human donor in good health (CMV status not recorded). Some clones in this sample may be carry-over from other donors' samples.

This clonotype was seen a handful of times. The chain is built from TRBV10-3 and TRBJ1-2; 7 bases agree with TRBD1. Germline CDR1 is ENHRY and CDR2 is SYGVKD. The CDR3 consists of 16 residues. V was pared by 2 bases and J by 9 bases, with 15 bases of the junction left unmatched. The CDR3 region has the DNA TGTGCCATCAGTGAGCTAGCCGACAGGGCCCTATCGAGCTACACCTTC. Translated, it gives CAISELADRALSSYTF.

The chain carries TRBV7-8 and TRBJ2-7; a possible D gene is TRBD1 (7 bases). Trimming removed 5 bases from V and 7 bases from J, with 21 bases in between. The length of the CDR3 is 15 residues. Germline lookup yields CDR1 SGHVS and CDR2 FQNEAQ. CDR3 protein: CASSPSPRQGGEQYF. The CDR3 coding sequence is TGTGCCAGCAGCCCCAGCCCGAGACAGGGAGGAGAGCAGTACTTC. The whole variable domain, remainder taken from reference TRBV7-8 and TRBJ2-7, is GAGVSQSPRYKVAKRGQDVALRCDPISGHVSLFWYQQALGQGPEFLTYFQNEAQLDKSGLPSDRFFAERPEGSVSTLKIQRTQQEDSAVYLCASSPSPRQGGEQYFGPGTRLTVT.

The chain links TRBV7-9 to TRBJ1-1; D might be TRBD1 (5 bases). CDR3 length equals 15 residues. CDR1 and CDR2 from the germline V gene are SEHNR and FQNEAQ (reference sequence). V lost 1 base and J 3 bases, leaving 12 bases between the germline ends. The CDR3 DNA follows: TGTGCCAGCAGCTTAGAGACAGTTTGGGACACTGAAGCTTTCTTT. Amino acid sequence: CASSLETVWDTEAFF.

This clonotype has just a few counts. The rearrangement links TRBV7-2 to TRBJ2-1; 15 bases are a match to TRBD2. The germline gives CDR1 SGHTA, CDR2 FQGNSA. CDR3 length equals 19 residues. After removal of 5 bases from V and 4 bases from J, the junction contained 12 bases not matched to a gene. The CDR3 bases are TGTGCCAGCAGCACGGGTGGGACTAGCGGGGGGATCTTATACAATGAGCAGTTCTTC. This encodes CASSTGGTSGGILYNEQFF.

Many counts were recorded for this clonotype. The V call is TRBV7-2, the J call TRBJ2-7; TRBD1 might be the D (7 bases). The CDR3 sequence is 14 residues long. Germline V gene sequence: CDR1 SGHTA, CDR2 FQGNSA. V was pared by 8 bases and J by 0 bases, with 14 bases between. CDR3 region: CASRRDRPSYEQYF. The CDR3 region has the DNA TGTGCCAGCCGGAGGGACAGACCCTCCTACGAGCAGTACTTC. Variable domain in full (rest from reference TRBV7-2 and TRBJ2-7): GAGVSQSPSNKVTEKGKDVELRCDPISGHTALYWYRQSLGQGLEFLIYFQGNSAPDKSGLPSDRFSAERTGGSVSTLTIQRTQQEDSAVYLCASRRDRPSYEQYFGPGTRLTVT.